These 23 T cell receptor beta chains were all obtained from the same sample, sequenced in a study of T cells in Graves' hyperthyroidism and ophthalmopathy. Using RNA transcripts as the source, TCR beta CDR3 regions were amplified. TCR CDR3 underwent first-round RT-PCR with the HTBI primer set. MiXCR was run by TCRdb on the multiplex PCR reads, yielding one entry per CDR3 protein. The data show about 160,000 distinct CDR3 sequences, with approximately 9% seen just once and 22% held by the top ten. Input material: blood. The receptor set was obtained from a woman between 18 and 29 years old with Graves' hyperthyroidism that later progressed to Graves' ophthalmopathy.

This clonotype showed up many times. The V call is TRBV10-3, the J call TRBJ2-1; D possibly matches TRBD1 or TRBD2 (5 bases each). V lost 6 bases, J lost 2 bases, and 17 bases lay in between. The CDR3 is 16 residues long. Germline values: CDR1 ENHRY, CDR2 SYGVKD. CDR3 in DNA: TGTGCCATCAGCTCCGGGACCTACCGTGCCTACAATGAGCAGTTCTTC. This codes for CAISSGTYRAYNEQFF.

There are many counts of this clonotype. The chain combines TRBV6-1 with TRBJ1-2; TRBD1 aligns across 10 bases. Unmatched junction bases numbered 6, after V lost 5 bases and J lost 6 bases. The CDR3 is made up of 14 amino acids. CDR1 and CDR2 (germline): MNHNS, SASEGT. CDR3 sequence (DNA): TGTGCCAGCAGTCGCGGGACAGGGGTTCATGGCTACACCTTC. Protein sequence: CASSRGTGVHGYTF.

This clonotype was counted ten times or more. J is TRBJ2-7 and V is TRBV7-2, with D tentatively TRBD2 (6 bases). The CDR3 has 13 residues. The germline gives CDR1 SGHTA, CDR2 FQGNSA. The V gene lost 2 bases and the J gene lost 4 bases, with 9 bases spanning the gap. The chain's CDR3 is CASSLTGEYEQYF. The CDR3 bases are TGTGCCAGCAGCTTAACGGGAGAGTACGAGCAGTACTTC. The full variable domain, its missing parts supplied by reference TRBV7-2 and TRBJ2-7, is GAGVSQSPSNKVTEKGKDVELRCDPISGHTALYWYRQSLGQGLEFLIYFQGNSAPDKSGLPSDRFSAERTGGSVSTLTIQRTQQEDSAVYLCASSLTGEYEQYFGPGTRLTVT.

This clonotype has ten or more counts. This rearrangement joins TRBV19 to TRBJ1-5; D is ambiguous. Germline-derived CDR1 and CDR2 are LNHDA and SQIVND (reference sequence). V gave up 3 bases and J gave up 4 bases, with 16 bases separating them. The CDR3 is 16 residues long. CDR3 in amino acids: CASSIFFGRPNQPQHF. The CDR3 DNA is TGTGCCAGTAGTATTTTTTTTGGCAGGCCAAATCAGCCCCAGCATTTT.

This clonotype was recorded a few times. A read error is possible here, since a much larger clone lies one base away. The chain has TRBV20-1 and TRBJ2-7; 7 nucleotides line up with TRBD2. The V and J ends lost 3 bases and 6 bases, in that order; junction bases with no gene match: 8. Per the germline V gene, CDR1 is DFQATT and CDR2 is SNEGSKA (reference sequence). The CDR3 is 13 residues long. CDR3 coding DNA: TGCAGTGCTAGCGGGAGGTCTCGCCGCGAGCAGTACTTC. As protein: CSASGRSRREQYF.

The chain couples TRBV5-6 to TRBJ1-2, with a tentative D call TRBD1 (5 bases). V lost 0 bases and J 4 bases, leaving 16 bases between the germline ends. The CDR3 is made up of 16 amino acids. Germline assignment: CDR1 SGHDT and CDR2 YYEEEE. CDR3 DNA: TGTGCCAGCAGCTTGGAGGGTAGAGGGGAAGTCTATGGCTACACCTTC. This sequence encodes CASSLEGRGEVYGYTF. Full variable domain (outside the CDR3, taken from reference TRBV5-6 and TRBJ1-2): DAGVTQSPTHLIKTRGQQVTLRCSPKSGHDTVSWYQQALGQGPQFIFQYYEEEERQRGNFPDRFSGHQFPNYSSELNVNALLLGDSALYLCASSLEGRGEVYGYTFGSGTRLTVV.

This chain links TRBV5-5 with TRBJ2-1; D is unclear. Germline-derived CDR1 and CDR2 are SGHKS and YYEKEE (reference sequence). V dropped 1 base and J dropped 0 bases, with 8 bases sitting between them. The CDR3 covers 15 residues. In DNA form, the CDR3 reads TGTGCCAGCAGCTTGACGTCGAGCTCCTACAATGAGCAGTTCTTC. Encoded protein: CASSLTSSSYNEQFF. Filled out from reference TRBV5-5 and TRBJ2-1, the complete variable domain reads DAGVTQSPTHLIKTRGQQVTLRCSPISGHKSVSWYQQVLGQGPQFIFQYYEKEERGRGNFPDRFSARQFPNYSSELNVNALLLGDSALYLCASSLTSSSYNEQFFGPGTRLTVL.

In this sample, this clonotype turned up many times. The V call is TRBV14, the J call TRBJ1-2; D remains unclear. Trimming shortened V by 0 bases and J by 5 bases, and 13 bases separated the two germline ends. Germline V CDR1 and CDR2: SGHDN, FVKESK. This CDR3 comprises 15 residues. The CDR3 here is CASSQEGSRQYGYTF. The CDR3 DNA reads as TGTGCCAGCAGCCAAGAAGGGAGTCGTCAATATGGCTACACCTTC.

This clonotype appeared many times. The J gene is TRBJ1-2, the V gene TRBV10-3; possibly TRBD1 for D (6 bases). The V gene's germline CDR1 is ENHRY and CDR2 SYGVKD. Trimming removed 4 bases from V and 4 bases from J, with 22 bases in between. The CDR3 has 17 amino acids. In DNA, the CDR3 is TGTGCCATCAGTGGAGCCGGGACACCCGGAAAATTCTATGGCTACACCTTC. Its translation: CAISGAGTPGKFYGYTF.

This clonotype was picked up many times. The chain recombines TRBV9 with TRBJ1-1, with D possibly TRBD1 on 5 matching bases. With 2 bases removed from V and 11 bases from J, the gap between germline ends came to 22 bases. The germline gives CDR1 SGDLS, CDR2 YYNGEE. CDR3 size: 15 residues. The CDR3 sequence is CASSVSPGRDDTAFF. CDR3 sequence (DNA): TGTGCCAGCAGCGTCTCCCCGGGGAGGGACGACACGGCTTTCTTT.

The V call is TRBV4-1, the J call TRBJ2-3; tentatively, D is TRBD2 (5 bases). V was pared by 1 base and J by 6 bases, with 14 bases between. Germline V gene data show CDR1 as MGHRA and CDR2 as YSYEKL. This CDR3 contains 15 residues. CDR3 in amino acids: CASSQGQDLRDTQYF. The DNA for the CDR3 is TGCGCCAGCAGCCAAGGGCAGGACTTACGGGATACGCAGTATTTT.

This clonotype showed up many times. The chain uses TRBV6-1 and TRBJ1-1; D is perhaps TRBD1 (5 bases). V dropped 6 bases and J dropped 1 base, with 15 bases sitting between them. The CDR3 consists of 15 residues. Germline values: CDR1 MNHNS, CDR2 SASEGT. The CDR3 nucleotides read TGTGCCAGCAGCGCAGGCGACAGACGGAACACTGAAGCTTTCTTT. It is translated as CASSAGDRRNTEAFF.

V gene TRBV6-5 combines with J gene TRBJ1-2; D gene ambiguous. The CDR3 has 15 residues. With 0 bases removed from V and 5 bases from J, the gap between germline ends came to 13 bases. The germline V gene encodes CDR1 MNHEY and CDR2 SVGAGI. DNA of the CDR3: TGTGCCAGCAGTTACTCGTTGGATCCCCGGTATGGCTACACCTTC. Amino acid sequence: CASSYSLDPRYGYTF.

In its sample, this clonotype was seen many times. The rearrangement uses TRBV15 and TRBJ1-2; D gene uncertain. Germline values: CDR1 LNHNV, CDR2 YYDKDF (reference sequence). Trimming shortened V by 1 base and J by 1 base, and 10 bases separated the two germline ends. The CDR3 consists of 15 residues. This chain's CDR3 is CATSRGVTDNYGYTF. Written as DNA, the CDR3 is TGTGCCACCAGCAGAGGGGTCACGGATAACTATGGCTACACCTTC.

This clonotype was found many times. The chain uses TRBV20-1 and TRBJ2-1; 12 bases line up with TRBD2. Looked up from germline, CDR1 is DFQATT and CDR2 is SNEGSKA (reference sequence). Trimming removed 0 bases from V and 10 bases from J; junction bases left unmatched: 7. The CDR3 has 15 residues. The chain's CDR3 is CSARDSSGRAWEQFF. The CDR3 DNA reads TGCAGTGCTAGAGATTCTAGCGGGAGGGCCTGGGAGCAGTTCTTC.

This clonotype was seen at least ten times. This rearrangement joins TRBV20-1 to TRBJ2-5; 8 nucleotides match TRBD1. The germline gives CDR1 DFQATT, CDR2 SNEGSKA (reference sequence). The length of the CDR3 is 14 residues. The ends lost 2 bases at V and 6 bases at J; junction bases unmatched: 8. The CDR3 is CSARNPQGDQTQYF. The CDR3 nucleotides read TGCAGTGCTAGAAACCCACAGGGGGATCAGACCCAGTACTTC.

The rearrangement joins TRBV4-1 to TRBJ2-7; perhaps D is TRBD1 or TRBD2 (5 bases each). Germline lookup yields CDR1 MGHRA and CDR2 YSYEKL. This CDR3 is built from 17 residues. The V end lost 1 base, the J end lost 2 bases, and 18 bases lay between the germline ends. The CDR3 DNA is TGCGCCAGCAGCCAAGCACTAGGGACGGCCGATACCTACGAGCAGTACTTC. Protein product: CASSQALGTADTYEQYF.

This clonotype was recorded many times. The chain carries TRBV11-3 and TRBJ2-1, with 10 nucleotides matching TRBD2. V shed 5 bases and J 2 bases; nucleotides not matched to a gene: 3. The CDR3 length is 15 residues. Germline V CDR1 and CDR2: SGHNT, YENEEA. CDR3 protein: CASSKGLATYNEQFF. CDR3 in DNA: TGTGCCAGCAGCAAGGGACTAGCGACCTACAATGAGCAGTTCTTC. The whole variable domain, filled in from reference TRBV11-3 and TRBJ2-1, reads EAGVVQSPRYKIIEKKQPVAFWCNPISGHNTLYWYLQNLGQGPELLIRYENEEAVDDSQLPKDRFSAERLKGVDSTLKIQPAELGDSAVYLCASSKGLATYNEQFFGPGTRLTVL.

This clonotype was counted at least ten times. This chain connects TRBV27 to TRBJ1-5; tentative D call: TRBD1 (5 bases). Germline V gene data show CDR1 as MNHEY and CDR2 as SMNVEV (reference sequence). Between the trimmed V and J ends, which lost 5 bases and 0 bases, there was a span of 5 bases. CDR3 length equals 13 residues. The CDR3 nucleotides read TGTGCCAGCAGTGGGGGTAGCAATCAGCCCCAGCATTTT. Protein sequence: CASSGGSNQPQHF.

This clonotype was counted at least ten times. The chain links TRBV6-2 or TRBV6-3 to TRBJ1-1, with 7 bases fitting TRBD1. Per the germline V gene, CDR1 is MNHEY and CDR2 is SVGEGT. The CDR3 contains 13 residues. V lost 9 bases and J lost 0; bases outside the gene matches: 4. CDR3 amino acids: CASQGQMNTEAFF. The CDR3, as DNA: TGTGCCAGTCAGGGACAGATGAACACTGAAGCTTTCTTT.

This rearrangement joins TRBV7-9 to TRBJ2-2; D may be TRBD1 or TRBD2 (5 bases each). The germline CDR1 and CDR2 sequences are SEHNR and FQNEAQ (reference sequence). Trimming cost V 5 bases and J 4 bases, with 17 bases left between them. There are 16 residues in the CDR3. The CDR3 spells CASSQRGPGITGELFF. Written as DNA, the CDR3 is TGTGCCAGCAGCCAAAGGGGACCAGGGATCACCGGGGAGCTGTTTTTT.

This clonotype was found many times. This rearrangement joins TRBV7-9 to TRBJ2-2; possible D gene TRBD1, 6 bases. The V end lost 4 bases, the J end lost 5 bases, and 17 bases lay between the germline ends. The CDR3 totals 16 residues. CDR1 SEHNR and CDR2 FQNEAQ come from the germline V gene (reference sequence). CDR3 sequence reads: CASSSLSRGRTGELFF. CDR3 nucleotide sequence: TGTGCCAGCAGCTCTCTATCCAGGGGACGAACCGGGGAGCTGTTTTTT. Drawing the rest from reference TRBV7-9 and TRBJ2-2, the complete variable domain is DTGVSQNPRHKITKRGQNVTFRCDPISEHNRLYWYRQTLGQGPEFLTYFQNEAQLEKSRLLSDRFSAERPKGSFSTLEIQRTEQGDSAMYLCASSSLSRGRTGELFFGEGSRLTVL.

The CDR3 nucleotides read TGTGCCAGCAGCGCATCCCCACGGGACAATGAGCAGTTCTTC. This sequence encodes CASSASPRDNEQFF. The V gene is TRBV9, the J gene TRBJ2-1; D gene ambiguous. This CDR3 has 14 residues. The ends were cut back, 3 bases at V and 5 bases at J, with 12 bases in the middle. Germline V gene sequence: CDR1 SGDLS, CDR2 YYNGEE.